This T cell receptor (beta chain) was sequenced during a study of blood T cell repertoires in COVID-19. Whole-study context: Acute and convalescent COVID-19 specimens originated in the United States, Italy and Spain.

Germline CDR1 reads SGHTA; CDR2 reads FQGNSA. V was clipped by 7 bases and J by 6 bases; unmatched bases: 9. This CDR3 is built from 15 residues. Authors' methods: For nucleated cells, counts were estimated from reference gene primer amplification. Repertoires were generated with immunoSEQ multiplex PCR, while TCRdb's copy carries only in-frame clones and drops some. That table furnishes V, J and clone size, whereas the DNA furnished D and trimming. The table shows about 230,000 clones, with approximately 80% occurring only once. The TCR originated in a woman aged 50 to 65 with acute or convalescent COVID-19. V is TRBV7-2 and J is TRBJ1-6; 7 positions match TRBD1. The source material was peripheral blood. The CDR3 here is CASTEPGQPNSPLHF. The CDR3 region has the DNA TGTGCCAGCACCGAACCGGGACAGCCTAATTCACCCCTCCACTTT.